This T cell receptor (beta chain) was identified in a study of T cell changes during pregnancy in multiple sclerosis. Libraries were prepared by immunoSEQ multiplex PCR; TCRdb keeps only in-frame clonotypes and omits some of them. The sample shows 73,000 or so clones, 85% to 90% of them seen only once. Germline CDR1 MNHNY, CDR2 SVGAGI (reference sequence). The CDR3 is made up of 13 amino acids. With 6 bases clipped from V and 7 bases from J, the junction kept 7 bases outside the gene matches. The starting material was peripheral blood, obtained after pregnancy. The genes are TRBV6-6 and TRBJ1-2; 8 nucleotides line up with TRBD1. This TCR was recovered from a female donor in good health, enrolled as a control in a pregnancy study. CDR3 residues: CASSPTGGSGYTF. The CDR3 DNA reads TGTGCCAGCAGCCCCACAGGGGGGTCTGGCTACACCTTC.